Listed here are 15 T cell receptor beta chains from one sample, sequenced in a study of shared clonotypes between healthy human individuals (dated by TCRdb to 2018 to 2020). Library construction relied on the immunoSEQ multiplex PCR assay. Here the immuneACCESS table is served through TCRdb, limited to in-frame sequences with V and J called. Missing clones are a known gap in these copies; in checked studies unresolved V genes cover under half, and the rest lacks a known reason. The sample profile shows 600,000 to 750,000 clones; less than 95% of them were found once. The ten largest clonotypes hold around a third of the sample. Sequencing used memory CD8+ T cells from PBMCs. Taken with the paper, the label for cell subset or site translates to: CD45RO+ cells pooled with CCR7-negative TemRA cells. These receptors were taken from a man between 18 and 29 years old in good health. Some clones in this sample may be carry-over from other donors' samples.

J is TRBJ2-7 and V is TRBV14; no definite D call. Germline V gene lookup returns CDR1 SGHDN and CDR2 FVKESK. CDR3 size: 14 residues. V was clipped by 0 bases and J by 0 bases, with 6 bases between them. CDR3 nucleotide sequence: TGTGCCAGCAGCCAAGACGCCAGCTCCTACGAGCAGTACTTC. Encoded protein: CASSQDASSYEQYF. Together with reference TRBV14 and TRBJ2-7, the CDR3 gives the full variable domain: EAGVTQFPSHSVIEKGQTVTLRCDPISGHDNLYWYRRVMGKEIKFLLHFVKESKQDESGMPNNRFLAERTGGTYSTLKVQPAELEDSGVYFCASSQDASSYEQYFGPGTRLTVT.

The gene calls are TRBV28 and TRBJ2-5, with TRBD1 identical over 7 bases. The DNA end is more similar to TRBJ2-7, so the J call may be wrong. CDR3 size: 14 residues. The V gene's germline CDR1 is MDHEN and CDR2 SYDVKM. Here the CDR3 DNA reads TGTGCCAGCAGTCTACCTGGCAGGGGGTACGAGCAGTACTTC. This translates into CASSLPGRGYEQYF.

J is TRBJ1-4 and V is TRBV10-3; TRBD1 matches 8 bases. The CDR3 has 17 amino acids. With V trimmed by 3 bases and J by 2 bases, 8 bases remained unmatched. The germline gives CDR1 ENHRY, CDR2 SYGVKD. This chain's CDR3 is CAISDQTGDQTNEKLFF. The CDR3 nucleotides are TGTGCCATCAGTGATCAGACAGGGGATCAGACTAATGAAAAACTGTTTTTT.

This clone was observed a handful of times. The chain recombines TRBV14 with TRBJ2-7; no clear D. V was cut by 1 base and J by 3 bases, with 13 bases left in between. CDR3 length equals 15 residues. In germline, CDR1 is SGHDN, CDR2 FVKESK. CDR3 DNA: TGTGCCAGCAGCCAAGGTTACGGCGGATACTACGAGCAGTACTTC. Its translation is CASSQGYGGYYEQYF. The entire variable domain, with the rest obtained from reference TRBV14 and TRBJ2-7, is as follows: EAGVTQFPSHSVIEKGQTVTLRCDPISGHDNLYWYRRVMGKEIKFLLHFVKESKQDESGMPNNRFLAERTGGTYSTLKVQPAELEDSGVYFCASSQGYGGYYEQYFGPGTRLTVT.

The genes are TRBV6-5 and TRBJ2-7; 11 positions agree with TRBD1. With V trimmed by 5 bases and J by 2 bases, 5 bases remained unmatched. The CDR3 loop spans 15 amino acids. Germline assignment: CDR1 MNHEY and CDR2 SVGAGI. The CDR3 region is CASSHGTGGAYEQYF. The CDR3 DNA reads TGTGCCAGCAGTCACGGGACAGGGGGGGCCTACGAGCAGTACTTC.

V and J are TRBV18 and TRBJ2-7; D not certain. V was cut by 2 bases and J by 2 bases, with 4 bases left in between. Per germline, CDR1 KGHSH and CDR2 LQKENI. The CDR3 extends over 12 amino acids. CDR3 loop: CASSPNTYEQYF. In nucleotides, the CDR3 is TGTGCCAGCTCACCAAACACCTACGAGCAGTACTTC.

This clone has only one observation. V and J are TRBV5-5 and TRBJ2-7; D perhaps matches TRBD1 (5 bases). Per germline, CDR1 SGHKS and CDR2 YYEKEE (reference sequence). V dropped 4 bases and J dropped 3 bases, with 17 bases sitting between them. This CDR3 is 15 amino acids long. CDR3 in amino acids: CASSPVVGAVYEQYF. As DNA, the CDR3 is TGTGCCAGCAGCCCGGTGGTAGGGGCAGTCTACGAGCAGTACTTC.

J is TRBJ2-3 and V is TRBV7-2; TRBD2 agrees at 12 bases. V shed 2 bases, J shed 5 bases, and the junction held 5 bases outside the gene matches. The CDR3 has 16 residues. Germline-derived CDR1 and CDR2 are SGHTA and FQGNSA. In DNA form, the CDR3 reads TGTGCCAGCAGCTTACTAGCGGGAGGGCCCAGAGATACGCAGTATTTT. Translating it yields CASSLLAGGPRDTQYF. The full variable domain, its missing parts supplied by reference TRBV7-2 and TRBJ2-3, is GAGVSQSPSNKVTEKGKDVELRCDPISGHTALYWYRQSLGQGLEFLIYFQGNSAPDKSGLPSDRFSAERTGGSVSTLTIQRTQQEDSAVYLCASSLLAGGPRDTQYFGPGTRLTVL.

This chain uses TRBV13 with TRBJ2-7; 11 nucleotides align to TRBD2. The CDR3 totals 15 residues. Germline V gene sequence: CDR1 PRHDT, CDR2 FYEKMQ (reference sequence). With 4 bases clipped from V and 2 bases from J, the junction kept 4 bases outside the gene matches. CDR3 loop: CASSSRLAGPYEQYF. DNA of the CDR3: TGTGCCAGCAGCTCCCGACTAGCGGGACCCTACGAGCAGTACTTC.

V gene TRBV28 combines with J gene TRBJ2-1; D is uncertain. Between the trimmed V and J ends, which lost 4 bases and 0 bases, there was a span of 22 bases. The length of the CDR3 is 19 residues. Per the germline V gene, CDR1 is MDHEN and CDR2 is SYDVKM. CDR3 DNA sequence: TGTGCCAGCAGTTCCCCTAGGAGTATTGCGCTGAGCTCCTACAATGAGCAGTTCTTC. Translated, it gives CASSSPRSIALSSYNEQFF.

The chain carries TRBV2 and TRBJ2-5; D call uncertain. Germline assignment: CDR1 SNHLY and CDR2 FYNNEI. The CDR3 has 13 residues. Trimming cost V 1 base and J 2 bases, with 5 bases left between them. CDR3 sequence (DNA): TGTGCCAGCAGTGAAGGCCCACAAGAGACCCAGTACTTC. Its translation: CASSEGPQETQYF.

This chain uses TRBV27 with TRBJ1-1; D is perhaps TRBD1 (5 bases). V gave up 3 bases and J gave up 4 bases, with 12 bases separating them. CDR1 is MNHEY and CDR2 is SMNVEV in the germline V gene (reference sequence). The CDR3 is 14 residues long. CDR3 coding DNA: TGTGCCAGCAGTTTTGCCAGGGCCGGCACTGAAGCTTTCTTT. Amino acids: CASSFARAGTEAFF.

The chain is built from TRBV6-5 and TRBJ2-7; D gene ambiguous. Germline V lookup: CDR1 MNHEY, CDR2 SVGAGI. V was pared by 4 bases and J by 4 bases, with 5 bases between. This CDR3 contains 11 residues. The CDR3: CASSFGYEQYF. As DNA, the CDR3 is TGTGCCAGCAGTTTTGGGTACGAGCAGTACTTC.

Regarding this clone: The sample holds other DNA sequences that translate to the same CDR3. The chain has TRBV29-1 and TRBJ1-2, with 7 bases that match TRBD1. After removal of 7 bases from V and 4 bases from J, the junction contained 3 bases not matched to a gene. The CDR3 runs 11 residues. The germline V gene has CDR1 SQVTM and CDR2 ANQGSEA. CDR3 amino acids: CSAPGGYGYTF. The CDR3, as DNA: TGCAGCGCTCCAGGGGGCTATGGCTACACCTTC.

The gene calls are TRBV19 and TRBJ1-1; D gene uncertain. Germline loops: CDR1 LNHDA, CDR2 SQIVND (reference sequence). The ends were cut back, 1 base at V and 1 base at J, with 4 bases in the middle. The CDR3 is made up of 13 amino acids. CDR3 DNA: TGTGCCAGTAGTATAGTGGCGAACACTGAAGCTTTCTTT. Amino acids: CASSIVANTEAFF.